This TCR beta chain was sequenced during a study of CD8 T cells in Susac syndrome. Study-level results: TCR sequencing and HLA analysis covered a relatively small number of individuals.

CD8+ and CD4+ T cells from blood underwent TCR beta sequencing. The CD8+ and CD4+ T cells were isolated magnetically using a negative isolation approach, whereas the TEMRA cells were enriched by FACS. The CDR3 loop spans 17 amino acids. After removal of 1 base from V and 6 bases from J, the junction contained 12 bases not matched to a gene. With regard to this clonotype: The antigen is not known.

When the RNA was reverse transcribed, random hexamers were used with an input of roughly 0.45 to 1 ug. An immunoSEQ multiplex PCR generated amplified TCR beta CDR3 products spanning 54 Vbeta and 13 Jbeta. MiXCR, run by TCRdb on the immunoSEQ multiplex PCR reads, gives a single entry per CDR3 protein. The sample consists of about 210,000 distinct CDR3 sequences, approximately 95% of them appearing once. The TCR was taken from a human donor with multiple sclerosis. This chain joins TRBV12-3 or TRBV12-4 and TRBJ2-1, with 7 bases lining up with TRBD2. Material: CD4+ T cells from PBMCs. The DNA of the CDR3 is TGTGCCAGCAGTTTAGACCTTCGGGGGAGGGCGGGCAATGAGCAGTTCTTC. It is translated as CASSLDLRGRAGNEQFF.